This T cell receptor (beta chain) was captured in a study of precursors of human CD4 cytotoxic T cells (dated by TCRdb to 2017 to 2018). A note on the overall study: In total, CD4+ memory subsets from 11 to 15 donors went into the bulk TCR-seq analysis. Sequences for both the TCRalpha and TCRbeta chains came out of the TCR-seq analysis of 14 to 15 donors (table S7).

This clonotype came up a few times. This receptor's antigen is unknown. Within one base of it there is no much larger clone, and no base qualities were kept. Sequencing relied on an Illumina MiSeq. Regarding the original processing steps: Repertoire diversity was measured with the Shannon-Wiener index computed in VDJtools. A TCRbeta clonotype counted as expanded if its clonotype frequency was 3 or higher. Using fastp trimming at Q25 and MiXCR clonotype assembly, TCRdb reanalyzed the public sequencing data and kept in-frame beta chains. Each entry merges the rows of one CDR3 protein and shows their most common DNA and genes. These V and J calls are TCRdb output, not the study's own analysis. The sample records fewer than 850 distinct CDR3 sequences, roughly a sixth of which are singletons. The ten biggest clones cover approximately 7.7% of the sample. Points the paper makes about the study in general: More restricted TCR repertoires, with lower diversity and more expanded clonotypes, were shown by IL-7Rhigh and IL-7R- TEMRA subsets than by TCM and TEM subsets. A larger fraction of IL-7Rhigh TEMRA clonotypes than of TEM or TCM clonotypes was made up of expanded effector clonotypes. Only about 95% of the 14 donors were included in some of the bulk TCR-seq comparisons, which suggests that not every subset was available for every donor. The authors noted that a human observational design cannot definitively establish the direction of differentiation between precursor and effector cells.

To test for a precursor-effector relationship among CD4 cytotoxic T cells, four sorted CD4+ memory subsets (TCM, TEM, IL-7Rhigh TEMRA, IL-7R- TEMRA) underwent bulk UMI-based TCR sequencing. The cells came from peripheral blood mononuclear cells that had been isolated from human blood. The source is a human donor in good health. Sequencing was performed on memory CD4+ T cells from blood (PBMCs).

The CDR3 region has the sequence CASSMGRATDTQYF. The nucleotide sequence reads TGTGCCAGTAGTATGGGCAGGGCAACGGATACGCAGTATTTT. This receptor chain uses TRBV19 and TRBJ2-3; perhaps TRBD1 is the D gene, with 5 bases matching. V and J are truncated by 3 bases and 6 bases respectively, leaving an intervening sequence of 13 bases. From the cysteine through the phenylalanine, the CDR3 covers 14 amino acids. Only CDR3 DNA remains: 42 bases, in frame from the first base. The germline V gene (reference sequence) provides CDR1 LNHDA and CDR2 SQIVND.